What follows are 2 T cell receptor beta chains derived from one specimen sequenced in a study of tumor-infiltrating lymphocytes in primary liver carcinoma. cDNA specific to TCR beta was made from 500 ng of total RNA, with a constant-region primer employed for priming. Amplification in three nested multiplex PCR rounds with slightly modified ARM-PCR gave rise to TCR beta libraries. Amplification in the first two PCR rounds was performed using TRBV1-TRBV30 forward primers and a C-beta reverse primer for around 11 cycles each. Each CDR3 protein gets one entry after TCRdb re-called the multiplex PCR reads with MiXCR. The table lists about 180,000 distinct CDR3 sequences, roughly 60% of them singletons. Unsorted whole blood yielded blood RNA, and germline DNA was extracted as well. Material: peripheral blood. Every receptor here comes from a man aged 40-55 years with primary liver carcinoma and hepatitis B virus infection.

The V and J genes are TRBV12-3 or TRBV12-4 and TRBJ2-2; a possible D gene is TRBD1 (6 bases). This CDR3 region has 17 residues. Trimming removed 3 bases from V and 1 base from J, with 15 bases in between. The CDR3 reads CASSLVTGVGNTGELFF. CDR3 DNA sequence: TGTGCCAGCAGTTTGGTGACAGGAGTGGGGAACACCGGGGAGCTGTTTTTT.

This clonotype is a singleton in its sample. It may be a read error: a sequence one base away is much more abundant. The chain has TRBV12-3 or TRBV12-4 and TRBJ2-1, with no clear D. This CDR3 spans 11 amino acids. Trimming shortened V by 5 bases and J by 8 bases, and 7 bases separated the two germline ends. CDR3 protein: CASSITYEQFF. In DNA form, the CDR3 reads TGTGCCAGCAGTATAACGTATGAGCAGTTCTTC.